The 15 T cell receptor beta chains in this list originate from one sample, sequenced in a study of blood T cell repertoires in COVID-19. The repertoire was sequenced with immunoSEQ multiplex PCR; TCRdb's copy has only in-frame clones and lacks some. The sample includes more than 200,000 clones, over 80% of them seen just once. The sample comprised PBMCs or T cells enriched from blood (not recorded which). These receptors were obtained from a woman in her 30s who had been exposed to COVID-19.

The chain links TRBV4-1 to TRBJ2-1; 7 bases agree with TRBD2. V was pared by 0 bases and J by 0 bases, with 5 bases of the junction left unmatched. The CDR3 is 17 amino acids. Germline-derived CDR1 and CDR2 are MGHRA and YSYEKL. CDR3 loop: CASSQDSGGSSYNEQFF. For the CDR3, the DNA is TGCGCCAGCAGCCAAGATTCAGGCGGGAGCTCCTACAATGAGCAGTTCTTC.

Worth noting for this clone: At the DNA level, this CDR3 is encoded by other sequences in the same sample as well. V is TRBV5-1 and J is TRBJ2-2, with D maybe TRBD1 (5 bases). The CDR3 has 15 residues. Germline CDR1 is SGHRS and CDR2 is YFSETQ. Trimming removed 0 bases from V and 4 bases from J, with 10 bases in between. CDR3 loop: CASSLGQGGTGELFF. The DNA of the CDR3 is TGCGCCAGCAGCTTGGGGCAGGGCGGCACCGGGGAGCTGTTTTTT. Full variable domain (missing parts from reference TRBV5-1 and TRBJ2-2): KAGVTQTPRYLIKTRGQQVTLSCSPISGHRSVSWYQQTPGQGLQFLFEYFSETQRNKGNFPGRFSGRQFSNSRSEMNVSTLELGDSALYLCASSLGQGGTGELFFGEGSRLTVL.

This clone has a single count. The genes are TRBV11-2 and TRBJ2-1; 9 nucleotides line up with TRBD2. Germline lookup yields CDR1 SGHAT and CDR2 FQNNGV. CDR3 length: 18 amino acids. V shed 6 bases, J shed 4 bases, and the junction held 16 bases outside the gene matches. The CDR3 sequence: CASRSALAGVMIYNEQFF. The CDR3 bases are TGTGCCAGCAGGTCAGCTTTAGCGGGAGTGATGATTTACAATGAGCAGTTCTTC. The variable domain in full, completed from reference TRBV11-2 and TRBJ2-1, reads EAGVAQSPRYKIIEKRQSVAFWCNPISGHATLYWYQQILGQGPKLLIQFQNNGVVDDSQLPKDRFSAERLKGVDSTLKIQPAKLEDSAVYLCASRSALAGVMIYNEQFFGPGTRLTVL.

The chain couples TRBV5-5 to TRBJ1-1; D is possibly TRBD1 (5 bases). Between the trimmed V and J ends, which lost 3 bases and 6 bases, there was a span of 15 bases. Germline CDR1 reads SGHKS; CDR2 reads YYEKEE (reference sequence). The CDR3 is made up of 14 amino acids. The CDR3 DNA reads TGTGCCAGCAGCTCAGGGTTATCGATGGCTGAAGCTTTCTTT. Residues: CASSSGLSMAEAFF.

Note on this clone: The junction departs from germline at one end; a sequencing error may be responsible. The J gene is TRBJ1-2, the V gene TRBV7-7; 8 bases match TRBD1. CDR1 is SSHAT and CDR2 is FNYEAQ in the germline V gene (reference sequence). CDR3 length: 15 amino acids. CDR3 nucleotide sequence: TGTGCTAGCAGCCCACTGGGGCAGGGGGCACGAGGCTACACCTTC. The encoded protein is CASSPLGQGARGYTF. Full variable domain (outside the CDR3, taken from reference TRBV7-7 and TRBJ1-2): GAGVSQSPRYKVTKRGQDVTLRCDPISSHATLYWYQQALGQGPEFLTYFNYEAQPDKSGLPSDRFSAERPEGSISTLTIQRTEQRDSAMYRCASSPLGQGARGYTFGSGTRLTVV.

V usage is TRBV28 and J usage is TRBJ1-1; no definite D call. This CDR3 is 13 amino acids long. Trimming removed 1 base from V and 11 bases from J, with 14 bases in between. Looked up from germline, CDR1 is MDHEN and CDR2 is SYDVKM. The CDR3 loop reads CASSLYLRGEAFF. The CDR3 nucleotides are TGTGCCAGCAGTTTATATCTCCGAGGAGAGGCTTTCTTT.

The chain combines TRBV2 with TRBJ1-2; 7 nucleotides align to TRBD1. CDR1 SNHLY and CDR2 FYNNEI come from the germline V gene. V lost 6 bases, J lost 5 bases, and 12 bases stayed unmatched. CDR3 length: 15 amino acids. CDR3 residues: CASRLGRAGGYGYTF. In nucleotides, the CDR3 is TGTGCCAGCAGGTTAGGCCGTGCAGGGGGGTATGGCTACACCTTC.

The CDR3 region is CASPRLAGGYNEQFF. CDR3 in DNA: TGTGCCAGCCCCAGACTAGCGGGAGGGTACAATGAGCAGTTCTTC. The chain recombines TRBV6-5 with TRBJ2-1; 14 bases line up with TRBD2. CDR3 length: 15 residues. Germline V CDR1 and CDR2: MNHEY, SVGAGI. V gave up 8 bases and J gave up 4 bases; unmatched junction bases: 4.

The count of this clone is one. The V call is TRBV3-1 (or the pseudogene TRBV3-2), the J call TRBJ1-2, with D unresolved. The V gene's germline CDR1 is LGHDT and CDR2 YNNKEL (reference sequence). The CDR3 covers 12 residues. V lost 6 bases and J 7 bases, leaving 12 bases between the germline ends. The CDR3 DNA reads TGTGCCAGCAGGGCGACTATTGGTGGCTACACCTTC. This gives the protein CASRATIGGYTF.

This sequence joins TRBV6-1 and TRBJ1-3, with D perhaps TRBD1 (6 bases). Germline CDR1 is MNHNS and CDR2 is SASEGT. CDR3 length: 17 amino acids. Trimming cost V 2 bases and J 0 bases, with 14 bases left between them. The CDR3: CASSEIGGASSGNTIYF. The CDR3 DNA follows: TGTGCCAGCAGTGAAATCGGGGGGGCGAGCTCTGGAAACACCATATATTTT.

V usage is TRBV2 and J usage is TRBJ2-5; 11 bases are shared with TRBD2. This CDR3 has 13 amino acids. Trimming took 7 bases from V and 5 from J; bases not matched to a gene: 3. CDR1 is SNHLY, CDR2 FYNNEI, per germline. The CDR3 nucleotides read TGTGCCAGCACTCGACTAGCGGGGGAGACCCAGTACTTC. It codes for CASTRLAGETQYF.

The chain is built from TRBV29-1 and TRBJ2-3; 9 bases agree with TRBD2. The CDR3 is 12 amino acids. Germline V gene lookup returns CDR1 SQVTM and CDR2 ANQGSEA. With 6 bases clipped from V and 3 bases from J, the junction kept 1 base outside the gene matches. The CDR3 reads CSVGLATDTQYF. The CDR3 nucleotides read TGCAGCGTGGGACTAGCAACAGATACGCAGTATTTT.

The chain carries TRBV27 and TRBJ1-1; no clear D gene. This CDR3 spans 13 amino acids. Trimming removed 2 bases at V and 1 base at J, with 5 bases between. Germline V gene data show CDR1 as MNHEY and CDR2 as SMNVEV (reference sequence). CDR3 region: CASSLARNTEAFF. CDR3 coding DNA: TGTGCCAGCAGTTTAGCCAGGAACACTGAAGCTTTCTTT.

Remarks on this clone: One junction end disagrees with the germline gene, perhaps due to a read error. V is TRBV29-1 and J is TRBJ2-1, with D possibly TRBD2 on 5 matching bases. The germline CDR1 and CDR2 sequences are SQVTM and ANQGSEA. The CDR3 runs to 11 residues. The CDR3 protein is CSVGASEGTVF. The CDR3, as DNA: TGCAGCGTTGGCGCGTCAGAGGGTACGGTCTTC.

The chain links TRBV7-2 to TRBJ1-1; D is undetermined. CDR3 length: 14 residues. Germline assignment: CDR1 SGHTA and CDR2 FQGNSA. With 1 base removed from V and 4 bases from J, the gap between germline ends came to 10 bases. The CDR3 is CASSLVPLATEAFF. The CDR3 nucleotides read TGTGCCAGCAGCTTAGTACCCCTAGCCACTGAAGCTTTCTTT.